A single sample is the source of the 24 T cell receptor beta chains below, sequenced in a study of cytomegalovirus exposure and HLA in healthy donors. Clones were sequenced by immunoSEQ multiplex PCR, and TCRdb holds only the in-frame ones, with some missing. This table has 150,000 to 200,000 clones, 85% appearing once. Sequenced sample: PBMCs. The receptors shown here come from a young man in good health and CMV-seropositive.

This clone was observed a handful of times. The chain's CDR3 is CASSVGQGSNQPQHF. The CDR3 region has the DNA TGTGCCAGCAGTGTTGGACAGGGTAGCAATCAGCCCCAGCATTTT. The V and J genes are TRBV2 and TRBJ1-5, with 8 bases aligning to TRBD1. The CDR3 runs to 15 residues. V shed 4 bases and J 0 bases; nucleotides not matched to a gene: 2. Germline V gene sequence: CDR1 SNHLY, CDR2 FYNNEI.

This clone was found once. The chain uses TRBV7-8 and TRBJ1-2; D not certain. Between the trimmed V and J ends, which lost 0 bases and 7 bases, there was a span of 15 bases. Germline CDR1 and CDR2: SGHVS and FQNEAQ. This CDR3 has 15 amino acids. The CDR3 sequence is CASSLAGRGGIGYTF. In DNA form, the CDR3 reads TGTGCCAGCAGCTTAGCGGGCAGAGGCGGGATTGGCTACACCTTC.

The chain couples TRBV25-1 to TRBJ2-3, with 8 bases fitting TRBD2. The length of the CDR3 is 15 residues. Germline CDR1 is MGHDK and CDR2 is SYGVNS. Trimming at V came to 5 bases and at J to 5 bases, leaving 9 bases not matched to a gene. DNA for the CDR3: TGTGCCAGCAGTCCCAACGGCCTAGCGGGAGATACGCAGTATTTT. This translates into CASSPNGLAGDTQYF.

The chain carries TRBV7-3 and TRBJ2-1, with 8 bases lining up with TRBD1. This CDR3 has 16 residues. Looked up from germline, CDR1 is SGHTA and CDR2 is FQGTGA. J gave up 5 bases and V 5 bases, and 11 bases lay outside the gene matches. The chain's CDR3 is CASSHYGDRLDNEQFF. For the CDR3, the DNA is TGTGCCAGCAGCCATTACGGGGACAGGTTAGACAATGAGCAGTTCTTC. Together with reference TRBV7-3 and TRBJ2-1, the CDR3 gives the full variable domain: GAGVSQTPSNKVTEKGKYVELRCDPISGHTALYWYRQSLGQGPEFLIYFQGTGAADDSGLPNDRFFAVRPEGSVSTLKIQRTERGDSAVYLCASSHYGDRLDNEQFFGPGTRLTVL.

This chain links TRBV5-1 with TRBJ2-5; possible D gene TRBD2, 6 bases. The germline CDR1 and CDR2 sequences are SGHRS and YFSETQ. V gave up 3 bases and J gave up 5 bases, with 8 bases separating them. The CDR3 contains 12 residues. The CDR3 reads CASSSSGETQYF. The CDR3 DNA reads as TGCGCCAGCAGCTCGAGCGGGGAGACCCAGTACTTC.

The chain uses TRBV10-2 and TRBJ2-5; TRBD1 matches 9 bases. CDR3 length equals 13 residues. Germline V gene lookup returns CDR1 WSHSY and CDR2 SAAADI. J lost 7 bases, V lost 2 bases, and 2 bases had no gene match. For the CDR3, the DNA is TGCGCCAGCAGTGAGCGACAGGGGGTGACCCAGTACTTC. Residues: CASSERQGVTQYF.

The CDR3 reads CSVAPSGASNEQFF. CDR3 nucleotides: TGCAGCGTAGCCCCTAGCGGGGCTTCCAATGAGCAGTTCTTC. This chain connects TRBV29-1 to TRBJ2-1, with 9 bases identical to TRBD2. Losses at the gene ends were 6 bases for V and 6 bases for J; bases not matched to a gene: 9. Germline V gene lookup returns CDR1 SQVTM and CDR2 ANQGSEA. CDR3 length equals 14 residues.

The chain couples TRBV28 to TRBJ2-2; 11 nucleotides align to TRBD2. The CDR3 contains 15 residues. Germline V gene sequence: CDR1 MDHEN, CDR2 SYDVKM. Trimming at V came to 6 bases and at J to 5 bases, leaving 5 bases not matched to a gene. CDR3 in DNA: TGTGCCAGCAGCCCAGCTAGCGGGGGGACCGGGGAGCTGTTTTTT. Translating it yields CASSPASGGTGELFF. The full variable domain, its missing parts supplied by reference TRBV28 and TRBJ2-2, is DVKVTQSSRYLVKRTGEKVFLECVQDMDHENMFWYRQDPGLGLRLIYFSYDVKMKEKGDIPEGYSVSREKKERFSLILESASTNQTSMYLCASSPASGGTGELFFGEGSRLTVL.

The chain carries TRBV6-5 and TRBJ2-2, with D possibly TRBD1 on 6 matching bases. This CDR3 contains 15 residues. CDR1 and CDR2 (germline): MNHEY, SVGAGI. With 4 bases removed from V and 6 bases from J, the gap between germline ends came to 15 bases. CDR3 region: CASSFAQGIAGELFF. The CDR3, as DNA: TGTGCCAGCAGTTTTGCCCAGGGGATCGCCGGGGAGCTGTTTTTT.

This clone was seen only a few times. The chain links TRBV28 to TRBJ2-7; TRBD1 matches at 10 bases. This CDR3 contains 15 residues. Germline V gives CDR1 MDHEN, CDR2 SYDVKM. V lost 6 bases to trimming and J lost 4 bases; unmatched junction nucleotides: 9. CDR3 sequence (DNA): TGTGCCAGCAGGACAGGTAGGGACAGGGGATACGAGCAGTACTTC. It codes for CASRTGRDRGYEQYF. The whole variable domain, filled in from reference TRBV28 and TRBJ2-7, reads DVKVTQSSRYLVKRTGEKVFLECVQDMDHENMFWYRQDPGLGLRLIYFSYDVKMKEKGDIPEGYSVSREKKERFSLILESASTNQTSMYLCASRTGRDRGYEQYFGPGTRLTVT.

This sequence joins TRBV5-6 and TRBJ2-7, with a possible D match to TRBD2 (6 bases). Trimming shortened V by 1 base and J by 6 bases, and 11 bases separated the two germline ends. Per the germline V gene, CDR1 is SGHDT and CDR2 is YYEEEE. CDR3 size: 13 residues. CDR3 in DNA: TGTGCCAGCAGCTTGTCGGAGGGTTCCGAGCAGTACTTC. Amino acids: CASSLSEGSEQYF.

This clone was detected only once. This rearrangement joins TRBV7-9 to TRBJ1-2, with D possibly TRBD1 on 5 matching bases. CDR3 length: 13 residues. Germline CDR1 reads SEHNR; CDR2 reads FQNEAQ (reference sequence). V lost 5 bases to trimming and J lost 4 bases, with 11 bases between them. CDR3 sequence: CASSQPDTYGYTF. CDR3 bases: TGTGCCAGCAGCCAACCGGACACCTATGGCTACACCTTC.

This chain links TRBV7-9 with TRBJ2-5; the match to TRBD1 covers 10 bases. V was clipped by 4 bases and J by 0 bases; unmatched bases: 5. Germline V gives CDR1 SEHNR, CDR2 FQNEAQ (reference sequence). This CDR3 is 16 amino acids long. The CDR3 protein is CASSSSGQGNQETQYF. For the CDR3, the DNA is TGTGCCAGCAGCTCGTCGGGACAGGGGAACCAAGAGACCCAGTACTTC.

V usage is TRBV9 and J usage is TRBJ2-1, with 7 bases lining up with TRBD2. Unmatched junction bases numbered 6, after V lost 2 bases and J lost 10 bases. This CDR3 is 13 amino acids long. Per the germline V gene, CDR1 is SGDLS and CDR2 is YYNGEE. The CDR3 reads CASSVSGTKEQFF. In nucleotides, the CDR3 is TGTGCCAGCAGCGTCTCCGGGACTAAAGAGCAGTTCTTC.

The V and J genes are TRBV10-3 and TRBJ2-1; 10 nucleotides line up with TRBD1. The V and J ends lost 2 bases and 8 bases, in that order; junction bases with no gene match: 6. Looked up from germline, CDR1 is ENHRY and CDR2 is SYGVKD. CDR3 length equals 15 residues. The CDR3 nucleotides are TGTGCCATCAGTGAGGACAGGGGGCTGATGGATGAGCAGTTCTTC. Protein product: CAISEDRGLMDEQFF.

This chain connects TRBV5-1 to TRBJ1-5; tentatively, D is TRBD1 (5 bases). Deletions cut 0 bases from V and 3 bases from J, with 10 bases between. Germline V CDR1 and CDR2: SGHRS, YFSETQ. The CDR3 runs to 15 residues. CDR3 coding DNA: TGCGCCAGCAGCTTGGCCCCAGGGAACAATCAGCCCCAGCATTTT. This translates into CASSLAPGNNQPQHF.

The V and J genes are TRBV19 and TRBJ2-3; 9 bases match TRBD1. Germline loops: CDR1 LNHDA, CDR2 SQIVND (reference sequence). The CDR3 loop spans 15 amino acids. V shed 5 bases, J shed 6 bases, and the junction held 9 bases outside the gene matches. The CDR3 is CASSSQGARSDTQYF. CDR3 bases: TGTGCCAGTAGTTCACAGGGGGCGCGTTCCGATACGCAGTATTTT.

The chain uses TRBV5-1 and TRBJ2-5; perhaps TRBD1 as D (5 bases). The CDR3 extends over 14 amino acids. Trimming took off 4 bases at V and 2 bases at J, with 12 bases between the two ends. CDR1 and CDR2 from the germline V gene are SGHRS and YFSETQ. CDR3 DNA: TGCGCCAGCAGCCCACAAGGGGTACAAGAGACCCAGTACTTC. Its protein is CASSPQGVQETQYF. The full variable domain, completed using reference TRBV5-1 and TRBJ2-5, is KAGVTQTPRYLIKTRGQQVTLSCSPISGHRSVSWYQQTPGQGLQFLFEYFSETQRNKGNFPGRFSGRQFSNSRSEMNVSTLELGDSALYLCASSPQGVQETQYFGPGTRLLVL.

Remarks on this clone: Other DNA sequences within the sample encode an identical CDR3. This rearrangement joins TRBV27 to TRBJ1-2; D is undetermined. The germline V gene has CDR1 MNHEY and CDR2 SMNVEV (reference sequence). V lost 4 bases to trimming and J lost 2 bases, with 8 bases between them. The CDR3 is made up of 13 amino acids. DNA for the CDR3: TGTGCCAGCAGTTATCGAGGAAACTATGGCTACACCTTC. Translation gives CASSYRGNYGYTF.

This clone appeared a few times. Because it lacks the conserved phenylalanine or tryptophan at the end, this CDR3 is likely a read error. No DNA is shown, since the ends of the CDR3 on it are uncertain; the CDR3 is the one TCRdb lists. The rearrangement joins TRBV10-2 to TRBJ2-3; the table's D call of TRBD2 was not tested on the DNA. From germline, CDR1 is WSHSY and CDR2 SAAADI. Termini included, the CDR3 measures 8 amino acids. The CDR3 protein is CASGRSQR.

This sequence joins TRBV2 and TRBJ1-1, with 9 bases lining up with TRBD1. The junction had 7 bases not matched to a gene; V was cut back by 8 bases and J by 3 bases. The germline gives CDR1 SNHLY, CDR2 FYNNEI. There are 14 residues in the CDR3. The CDR3 DNA is TGTGCCAGCGTCCGGGACAGGGAGGACACTGAAGCTTTCTTT. Translated, it gives CASVRDREDTEAFF.

This clone was counted between two and nine times. This chain connects TRBV11-2 to TRBJ1-5, with 7 bases fitting TRBD1. This CDR3 comprises 16 residues. Losses at the gene ends were 0 bases for V and 0 bases for J; bases not matched to a gene: 2. Germline assignment: CDR1 SGHAT and CDR2 FQNNGV. CDR3 DNA sequence: TGTGCCAGCAGCTTAGAGGGACAGTTTAGCAATCAGCCCCAGCATTTT. Translating gives CASSLEGQFSNQPQHF.

This chain joins TRBV27 and TRBJ2-1, with 14 bases lining up with TRBD2. Per the germline V gene, CDR1 is MNHEY and CDR2 is SMNVEV (reference sequence). This CDR3 contains 15 residues. Germline trimming cut 0 bases from V and 14 bases from J; bases unmatched to any gene: 6. CDR3 protein: CASSLSGTSGSWEFF. In nucleotides, the CDR3 is TGTGCCAGCAGTTTATCCGGGACTAGCGGGAGTTGGGAGTTCTTC.

The genes are TRBV7-7 and TRBJ2-5; the D gene is possibly TRBD2 (6 bases). The CDR3 consists of 14 residues. V lost 5 bases and J lost 4, with 14 bases in between. Germline assignment: CDR1 SSHAT and CDR2 FNYEAQ (reference sequence). This CDR3 reads CASSLGGVSETQYF. The CDR3 coding sequence is TGTGCCAGCAGCCTCGGAGGGGTTTCAGAGACCCAGTACTTC.